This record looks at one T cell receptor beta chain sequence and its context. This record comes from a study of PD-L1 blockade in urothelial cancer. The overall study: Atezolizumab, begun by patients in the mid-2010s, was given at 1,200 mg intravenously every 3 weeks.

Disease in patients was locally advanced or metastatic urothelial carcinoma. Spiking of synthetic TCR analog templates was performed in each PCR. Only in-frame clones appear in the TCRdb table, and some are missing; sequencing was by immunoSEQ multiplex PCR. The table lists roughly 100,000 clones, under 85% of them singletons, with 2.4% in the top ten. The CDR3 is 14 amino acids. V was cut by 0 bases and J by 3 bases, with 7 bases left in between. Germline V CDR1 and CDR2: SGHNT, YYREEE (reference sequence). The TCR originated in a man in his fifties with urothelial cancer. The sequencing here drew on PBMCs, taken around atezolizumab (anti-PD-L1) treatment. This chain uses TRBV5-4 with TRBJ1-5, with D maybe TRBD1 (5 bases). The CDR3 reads CASSLGGLNQPQHF. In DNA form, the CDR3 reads TGTGCCAGCAGCTTGGGGGGACTCAATCAGCCCCAGCATTTT.